Listed below are T cell receptor beta chains from one sample, sequenced in a study of blood T cell repertoires in COVID-19. Only in-frame clones appear in the TCRdb table, and some are missing; sequencing was by immunoSEQ multiplex PCR. The sample consists of 430,000 or so clones, 88% of them appearing once. The sample taken for sequencing was PBMCs or T cells enriched from blood (not recorded which). These receptors were collected from a woman aged 18-35 years who had been exposed to COVID-19. CDR3s include the opening cysteine and the closing phenylalanine or tryptophan. D genes are given only for firm matches. Clone size is stated in some rows and not others, as once, few, many or a class when expanded.

TRBV16,.,TRBJ2-5,14,once,CASSQSSEEETQYF,TGTGCCAGCAGCCAATCGTCAGAGGAAGAGACCCAGTACTTC
TRBV28,.,TRBJ1-5,15,.,CASSLGTNSNQPQHF,TGTGCCAGCAGTTTAGGCACTAATAGCAATCAGCCCCAGCATTTT
TRBV19,.,TRBJ2-7,13,.,CASSSGGRYEQYF,TGTGCCAGTAGCTCCGGAGGTCGGTACGAGCAGTACTTC
TRBV6-5,TRBD1,TRBJ2-1,13,.,CASTGDRRGEQFF,TGTGCCAGCACTGGGGACAGACGCGGTGAGCAGTTCTTC
TRBV29-1,TRBD1,TRBJ2-1,13,.,CSARGQGYNEQFF,TGCAGCGCCCGGGGACAGGGCTACAATGAGCAGTTCTTC
TRBV18,TRBD2,TRBJ2-7,18,.,CASSSEQNLAGDGHEQYF,TGTGCCAGCTCATCCGAGCAAAATCTAGCGGGAGATGGTCACGAGCAGTACTTC
TRBV9,.,TRBJ2-1,16,.,CASSTRPIRHYNEQFF,TGTGCCAGCAGCACCCGACCGATAAGACACTACAATGAGCAGTTCTTC
TRBV7-9,.,TRBJ2-1,14,.,CASSLGPGINEQFF,TGTGCCAGCAGCTTAGGTCCGGGTATCAATGAGCAGTTCTTC
TRBV9,.,TRBJ2-1,16,.,CASSVGRGDWYNEQFF,TGTGCCAGCAGCGTAGGGCGGGGAGATTGGTACAATGAGCAGTTCTTC
TRBV7-2,.,TRBJ2-7,14,.,CASSPSRSIYEQYF,TGTGCCAGCTCCCCCAGTAGGAGTATCTACGAGCAGTACTTC
TRBV15,TRBD2,TRBJ2-3,20,.,CATSRGPGLAGGRSTDTQYF,TGTGCCACCAGCAGAGGTCCGGGACTAGCGGGAGGGCGGAGCACAGATACGCAGTATTTT
TRBV13,TRBD2,TRBJ2-7,16,.,CASRLRTSGNAYEQYF,TGTGCCAGCAGACTTCGGACTAGCGGTAATGCCTACGAGCAGTACTTC
TRBV27,.,TRBJ2-3,14,.,CASSPYRATDTQYF,TGTGCCAGCAGTCCCTACAGAGCCACAGATACGCAGTATTTT
TRBV6-5,TRBD2,TRBJ2-3,15,.,CASSSPGGKTDTQYF,TGTGCCAGCAGTTCTCCGGGAGGGAAGACAGATACGCAGTATTTT
TRBV29-1,.,TRBJ1-1,11,.,CSVELLREAFF,TGCAGCGTTGAGCTACTCCGTGAAGCTTTCTTT
TRBV28,TRBD1,TRBJ2-7,14,once,CASSQGTGYYEQYF,TGTGCCAGCAGTCAAGGGACAGGGTACTACGAGCAGTACTTC
TRBV7-9,.,TRBJ1-1,14,.,CASSLRLENTEAFF,TGTGCCAGCAGCTTACGACTGGAGAACACTGAAGCTTTCTTT
TRBV10-3,TRBD2,TRBJ2-7,15,.,CAISDGGRPPYEQYF,TGTGCCATCAGTGATGGCGGGAGGCCCCCCTACGAGCAGTACTTC
TRBV5-1,TRBD2,TRBJ2-1,15,.,CATSTTSGEYNEQFF,TGCGCCACAAGCACTACTAGCGGGGAGTACAATGAGCAGTTCTTC
TRBV5-6,.,TRBJ2-7,13,.,CASSAGIAYEQYF,TGTGCCAGCAGCGCCGGGATTGCCTACGAGCAGTACTTC
TRBV29-1,.,TRBJ1-6,19,.,CSVPGPEAAPSSYNSPLHF,TGCAGCGTCCCCGGGCCCGAAGCGGCTCCTAGCTCCTATAATTCACCCCTCCACTTT
TRBV2,TRBD2,TRBJ2-1,18,.,CASNLGLAGVLHDNEQFF,TGTGCCAGCAACCTGGGACTAGCGGGAGTGTTGCACGACAATGAGCAGTTCTTC
TRBV7-2,.,TRBJ2-5,14,.,CASSSTTYQETQYF,TGTGCCAGCAGCTCCACTACGTACCAAGAGACCCAGTACTTC
TRBV28,TRBD2,TRBJ2-7,14,once,CASAVAGGSYEQYF,TGTGCCTCGGCAGTAGCGGGAGGGTCGTACGAGCAGTACTTC